This is a list of T cell receptor beta chains from one sample in a study of T cell responses to AZD1222 COVID-19 vaccine. TCRdb keeps only in-frame clones here, not all; method: immunoSEQ multiplex PCR. Among 150,000 to 200,000 clones, approximately 91% were seen once, and the ten largest hold about 1.5%. This sample comprised peripheral blood, obtained on day 0 of AZD1222 vaccination. The receptors stem from an adult in good health. Both conserved end residues are part of each CDR3. Each record gives: clone size, V gene, J gene, D gene, CDR3 protein, CDR3 DNA. A D gene is named only where the DNA matches it firmly. Where a row states a size, it is once, few, many or the class of an expanded clone; other rows omit it.

NA	TRBV6-6	TRBJ1-2	NA	CASRPGDYGYTF	TGTGCCAGCCGACCTGGGGACTATGGCTACACCTTC
NA	TRBV5-1	TRBJ1-3	NA	CASSPGQILSGNTIYF	TGCGCCAGCAGCCCAGGACAGATTCTCTCTGGAAACACCATATATTTT
NA	TRBV7-9	TRBJ1-1	TRBD1	CASRAGTGFNTEAFF	TGTGCCAGCAGAGCCGGGACAGGGTTTAACACTGAAGCTTTCTTT
NA	TRBV5-1	TRBJ1-2	NA	CASSSGLVAHYGYTF	TGCGCCAGCAGCTCGGGACTCGTTGCCCACTATGGCTACACCTTC
NA	TRBV11-2	TRBJ1-3	TRBD1	CASSLTPGGNTIYF	TGTGCCAGCAGCTTAACCCCAGGGGGGAACACCATATATTTT
once	TRBV29-1	TRBJ2-2	NA	CSVGVSNTGELFF	TGCAGCGTTGGGGTCTCGAACACCGGGGAGCTGTTTTTT
NA	TRBV2	TRBJ2-1	TRBD2	CASSEAIGAGGRTGQFF	TGTGCCAGCAGTGAAGCGATAGGAGCGGGGGGGCGGACCGGGCAGTTCTTC
NA	TRBV5-1	TRBJ1-3	TRBD1	CASSYQGQGTGNTIYF	TGCGCCAGCAGCTACCAGGGACAGGGAACTGGAAACACCATATATTTT
NA	TRBV9	TRBJ2-5	NA	CASSPGPAGETQYF	TGTGCCAGCAGCCCCGGTCCAGCAGGGGAGACCCAGTACTTC
NA	TRBV18	TRBJ2-2	NA	CASSPSSFGGELFF	TGTGCCAGCTCACCGAGTTCTTTCGGCGGGGAGCTGTTTTTT
NA	TRBV28	TRBJ2-6	NA	CQEGGALSGANVLTF	TGTCAAGAGGGGGGCGCTCTATCTGGGGCCAACGTCCTGACTTTC
once	TRBV2	TRBJ1-3	TRBD1	CASSRVGTGVGNTIYF	TGTGCCAGCAGTCGAGTAGGGACAGGGGTTGGAAACACCATATATTTT
once	TRBV24-1	TRBJ2-3	NA	CATSATGWGADTQYF	TGTGCCACCAGTGCGACCGGCTGGGGCGCTGATACGCAGTATTTT
NA	TRBV19	TRBJ2-5	TRBD1	CASSSSGQGLETQYF	TGTGCCAGTAGCAGCTCCGGACAGGGCCTAGAGACCCAGTACTTC
NA	TRBV19	TRBJ2-7	NA	CASSIRDEQYF	TGTGCCAGTAGTATTAGGGACGAGCAGTACTTC
NA	TRBV7-6	TRBJ2-1	NA	CASSLRGAGHNEQFF	TGTGCCAGCAGCTTAAGGGGGGCCGGGCACAATGAGCAGTTCTTC
NA	TRBV18	TRBJ1-1	NA	CASSIRSIDGENTEAFF	TGTGCCAGCTCAATACGGAGTATAGACGGGGAGAACACTGAAGCTTTCTTT
few	TRBV6-1	TRBJ2-7	TRBD1	CASSEALGQGAYEQYF	TGTGCCAGCAGTGAAGCGCTGGGACAGGGTGCCTACGAGCAGTACTTC
NA	TRBV2	TRBJ1-1	NA	CASSDPAASANTEAFF	TGTGCCAGCAGTGACCCCGCCGCGAGTGCGAACACTGAAGCTTTCTTT
NA	TRBV9	TRBJ2-1	NA	CASSLGSPIYNEQFF	TGTGCCAGCAGCCTCGGGTCCCCTATCTACAATGAGCAGTTCTTC
NA	TRBV4-3	TRBJ2-2	NA	CASGGTAIMNTGELFF	TGCGCCAGTGGGGGAACAGCTATAATGAACACCGGGGAGCTGTTTTTT
NA	TRBV14	TRBJ1-6	TRBD1	CASSLLGTGNSPLHF	TGTGCCAGCAGCCTCCTGGGGACAGGCAATTCACCCCTCCACTTT
NA	TRBV9	TRBJ1-2	NA	CASNTNYGYTF	TGTGCCAGCAATACGAACTATGGCTACACCTTC
NA	TRBV6-5	TRBJ1-1	NA	CATRNGGIDTEAFF	TGTGCCACAAGGAATGGGGGGATTGACACTGAAGCTTTCTTT
once	TRBV5-1	TRBJ2-1	NA	CASSLGPVENNEQFF	TGCGCCAGCAGCTTGGGGCCTGTAGAAAACAATGAGCAGTTCTTC
NA	TRBV30	TRBJ1-2	NA	CAWRVEGLYGYTF	TGTGCCTGGAGAGTAGAGGGGCTCTATGGCTACACCTTC
NA	TRBV18	TRBJ1-3	NA	CASSPSGGLSGNTIYF	TGTGCCAGCTCACCAAGTGGGGGGCTCTCTGGAAACACCATATATTTT
NA	TRBV6-2/TRBV6-3	TRBJ2-5	NA	CASSYGETQYF	TGTGCCAGCAGTTACGGAGAGACCCAGTACTTC
NA	TRBV2	TRBJ1-3	NA	CASMGEPYGNTIYF	TGTGCCAGCATGGGGGAGCCTTATGGAAACACCATATATTTT
NA	TRBV14	TRBJ2-6	NA	CASSHQTSGANVLTF	TGTGCCAGCAGCCACCAGACCTCTGGGGCCAACGTCCTGACTTTC
NA	TRBV15	TRBJ1-1	NA	CATSMTRQHTEAFF	TGTGCCACCAGCATGACCCGACAGCACACTGAAGCTTTCTTT
NA	TRBV10-3	TRBJ1-1	NA	CAIGLDTNTEAFF	TGTGCCATCGGCCTGGACACGAACACTGAAGCTTTCTTT
NA	TRBV9	TRBJ2-2	NA	CASKPGPNTGELFF	TGTGCCAGCAAACCGGGCCCGAACACCGGGGAGCTGTTTTTT
NA	TRBV2	TRBJ2-7	TRBD1	CASSWDRSYEQYF	TGTGCCAGCAGTTGGGACAGGTCCTACGAGCAGTACTTC
NA	TRBV7-3	TRBJ2-6	TRBD1	CASSLDRAPHSGANVLTF	TGTGCCAGCAGCTTGGACAGGGCTCCACACTCTGGGGCCAACGTCCTGACTTTC
NA	TRBV11-2	TRBJ1-1	NA	CASSSAWRAAEAFF	TGTGCCAGCAGCTCAGCTTGGCGGGCCGCTGAAGCTTTCTTT
few	TRBV28	TRBJ1-2	TRBD1	CASSPRDRGKLGYGYTF	TGTGCCAGCAGTCCCAGGGACAGGGGGAAGCTGGGCTATGGCTACACCTTC
NA	TRBV11-3	TRBJ1-1	NA	CASSLGPVTEAFF	TGTGCCAGCAGCTTAGGGCCAGTCACTGAAGCTTTCTTT
NA	TRBV7-9	TRBJ1-2	NA	CASSSRSFRTANYGYTF	TGTGCCAGCAGCTCAAGGAGCTTTAGGACGGCTAACTATGGCTACACCTTC
NA	TRBV19	TRBJ2-1	TRBD1	CASSPRRQGSNEQFF	TGTGCCAGTAGTCCCCGGAGACAGGGGTCCAATGAGCAGTTCTTC
NA	TRBV24-1	TRBJ2-5	TRBD2	CATSDLAGGQETQYF	TGTGCCACCAGTGATTTAGCGGGGGGGCAAGAGACCCAGTACTTC
NA	TRBV29-1	TRBJ1-6	TRBD1	CSVGQGGAESPLHF	TGCAGCGTTGGACAGGGAGGTGCCGAGTCACCCCTCCACTTT
NA	TRBV19	TRBJ1-2	TRBD1	CASSLLGQGSGGYTF	TGTGCCAGTAGTCTTCTGGGACAGGGGAGCGGAGGCTACACCTTC
NA	TRBV30	TRBJ1-2	NA	CAWSTGIYGYTF	TGTGCCTGGAGTACGGGGATCTATGGCTACACCTTC
NA	TRBV11-3	TRBJ2-5	TRBD2	CASSPGTSGTQETQYF	TGTGCCAGCAGCCCTGGGACTAGCGGGACCCAAGAGACCCAGTACTTC
NA	TRBV12-3/TRBV12-4	TRBJ1-5	TRBD1	CASRGTGEQPQHF	TGTGCCAGCAGGGGGACAGGGGAACAGCCCCAGCATTTT
NA	TRBV5-1	TRBJ2-3	TRBD2	CASSLVASGSGGTDTQYF	TGCGCCAGCAGCTTGGTTGCTAGCGGGAGCGGGGGCACAGATACGCAGTATTTT
once	TRBV30	TRBJ1-5	NA	CAWSVGTYSNQPQHF	TGTGCCTGGAGTGTAGGCACCTATAGCAATCAGCCCCAGCATTTT
NA	TRBV3-1/TRBV3-2	TRBJ2-6	NA	CASSRSSDRSLSGANVLTF	TGTGCCAGCAGCCGATCCTCGGACAGATCACTGTCTGGGGCCAACGTCCTGACTTTC
NA	TRBV15	TRBJ2-6	TRBD1	CATSLRDRGSGANVLTF	TGTGCCACCAGCCTGCGGGACAGGGGGTCTGGGGCCAACGTCCTGACTTTC
NA	TRBV11-2	TRBJ2-7	TRBD1	CASSTGTGGLHEQYF	TGTGCCAGCAGCACCGGGACAGGGGGCTTACACGAGCAGTACTTC
NA	TRBV18	TRBJ1-3	NA	CASSPSRTAGNTIYF	TGTGCCAGCTCACCAAGTAGGACAGCTGGAAACACCATATATTTT
NA	TRBV12-3/TRBV12-4	TRBJ1-3	NA	CASSQISGNTIYF	TGTGCCAGCAGTCAGATCTCTGGAAACACCATATATTTT
NA	TRBV2	TRBJ1-1	NA	CASSGQVVNTEAFF	TGTGCCAGCAGTGGACAGGTCGTGAACACTGAAGCTTTCTTT
few	TRBV9	TRBJ2-2	NA	CASSSRSTGELFF	TGTGCCAGCAGCTCCCGTTCCACCGGGGAGCTGTTTTTT
NA	TRBV18	TRBJ2-7	TRBD2	CASSAGLADYEQYF	TGTGCCAGCTCAGCGGGACTAGCGGACTACGAGCAGTACTTC